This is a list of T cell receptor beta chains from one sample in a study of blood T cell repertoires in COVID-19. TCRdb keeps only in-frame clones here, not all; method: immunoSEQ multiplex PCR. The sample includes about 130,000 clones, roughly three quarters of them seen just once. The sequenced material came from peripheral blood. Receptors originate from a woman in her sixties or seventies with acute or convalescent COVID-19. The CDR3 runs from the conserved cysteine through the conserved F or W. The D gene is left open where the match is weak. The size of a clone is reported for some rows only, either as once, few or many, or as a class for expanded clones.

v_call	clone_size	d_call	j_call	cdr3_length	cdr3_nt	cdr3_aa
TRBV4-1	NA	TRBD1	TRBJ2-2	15	TGCGCCAGCAGCCAAGGGACAGGGGGAGTCGGGGAGCTGTTTTTT	CASSQGTGGVGELFF
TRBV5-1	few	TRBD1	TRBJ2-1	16	TGCGCCAGCAGCTTGGCCCCAGGGGGCGCGGACAATGAGCAGTTCTTC	CASSLAPGGADNEQFF
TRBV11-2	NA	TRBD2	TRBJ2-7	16	TGTGCCAGCAGCTTAGATCGCGGTAGCGGGGCATACGAGCAGTACTTC	CASSLDRGSGAYEQYF
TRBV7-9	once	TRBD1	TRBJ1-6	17	TGTGCCAGCAGCACTCTACGGACAGGGGGCTATAATTCACCCCTCCACTTT	CASSTLRTGGYNSPLHF
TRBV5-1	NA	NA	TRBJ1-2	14	TGCGCCAGCAGCTTTGGCAGGGATCGCTATGGCTACACCTTC	CASSFGRDRYGYTF
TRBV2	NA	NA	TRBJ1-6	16	TGTGCCAGCAGAGAGGGGTTGGGGGCCGGCAATTCACCCCTCCACTTT	CASREGLGAGNSPLHF
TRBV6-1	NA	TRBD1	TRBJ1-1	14	TGTGCCAGCAGTGAACAGGGGGTGAAGTCTGAAGCTTTCTTT	CASSEQGVKSEAFF
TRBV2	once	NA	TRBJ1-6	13	TGTGCCAGCAGTGAAGGAGAAATGTCACCCCTCCACTTT	CASSEGEMSPLHF
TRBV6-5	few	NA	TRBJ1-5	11	TGTGCCGTAGGGGAAGTTCAGCCCCAGCATTTT	CAVGEVQPQHF
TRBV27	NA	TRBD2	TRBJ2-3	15	TGTGCCAGCAGTCCTCCTGCGGGGGGAACAGATACGCAGTATTTT	CASSPPAGGTDTQYF
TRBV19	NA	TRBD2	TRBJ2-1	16	TGTGCCAGTAGTATAGTCCAGCGGGAGAGAAACAATGAGCAGTTCTTC	CASSIVQRERNNEQFF
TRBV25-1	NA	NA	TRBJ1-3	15	TGTGCCAGCAGTTTGTCCGGGACACTTGAAAACACCATATATTTT	CASSLSGTLENTIYF
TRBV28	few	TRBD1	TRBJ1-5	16	TGTGCCAGCAGCCCGTGGACAGGAAACCCCAATCAGCCCCAGCATTTT	CASSPWTGNPNQPQHF
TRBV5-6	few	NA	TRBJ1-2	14	TGTGCCAGCAGCTTGTTTCTGGCAAACTATGGCTACACCTTC	CASSLFLANYGYTF
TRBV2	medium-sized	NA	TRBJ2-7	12	TGTGCCAGCAGCAGGGGAGCAAGGGAGCAGTACTTC	CASSRGAREQYF
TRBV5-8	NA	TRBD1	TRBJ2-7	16	TGTGCCAGCAGCTTGGGGGTCGGGACAGTCTCCTACGAGCAGTACTTC	CASSLGVGTVSYEQYF
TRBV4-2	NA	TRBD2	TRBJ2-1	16	TGTGCCAGCAGCCAAGATGGGACTAGCGGGAGAAATGAGCAGTTCTTC	CASSQDGTSGRNEQFF
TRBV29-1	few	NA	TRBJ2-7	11	TGCAGCGTTGCTGCAGGAAGCGAGCAGTACTTC	CSVAAGSEQYF
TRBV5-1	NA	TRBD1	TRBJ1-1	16	TGCGCCAGCAGGGCGGGGACAGGGGGTATACACACTGAAGCTTTCTTT	CASRAGTGGIHTEAFF
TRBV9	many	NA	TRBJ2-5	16	TGTGCCAGCAGCGTAGGCACTCAGGGGGGAACGGAGACCCAGTACTTC	CASSVGTQGGTETQYF
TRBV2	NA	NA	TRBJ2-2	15	TGTGCCAGCAGCGGACTGATCGCGAACACCGGGGAGCTGTTTTTT	CASSGLIANTGELFF
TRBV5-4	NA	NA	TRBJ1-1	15	TGTGCCAGCAGCTTCCCCGTGGGGGAGGGCACTGAAGCTTTCTTT	CASSFPVGEGTEAFF
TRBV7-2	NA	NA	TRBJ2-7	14	TGTGCCAGCAGCTTCTCCGGGAGCTCCTACGAGCAGTACTTC	CASSFSGSSYEQYF
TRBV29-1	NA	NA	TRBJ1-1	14	TGCAGCGTTGAAGAAAACAGGAGAAACACTGAAGCTTTCTTT	CSVEENRRNTEAFF
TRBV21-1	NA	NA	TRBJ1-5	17	TGTGCCAGCAGCAAAGCCCCGGACAGGGGCTCGCATCAGCCCCAGCATTTT	CASSKAPDRGSHQPQHF
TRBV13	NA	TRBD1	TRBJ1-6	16	TGTGCCAGCAGCTCCCCCGGGACAGGGGGGGATTCACCCCTCCACTTT	CASSSPGTGGDSPLHF
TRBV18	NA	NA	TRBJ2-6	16	TGTGCCAGCTCACAGGGGGTAATCTCTGGGGCCAACGTCCTGACTTTC	CASSQGVISGANVLTF
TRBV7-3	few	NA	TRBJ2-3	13	TGTGCCAGCAGCTTCAGGAAGACAGATACGCAGTATTTT	CASSFRKTDTQYF
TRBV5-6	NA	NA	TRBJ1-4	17	TGTGCCAGCAGCAGCCGACAGCTACCTCGGGCTAATGAAAAACTGTTTTTT	CASSSRQLPRANEKLFF
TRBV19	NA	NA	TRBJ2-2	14	TGTGCCACCTCAGCGGGTGCTTTCGGCGGGGAGCTGTTTTTT	CATSAGAFGGELFF
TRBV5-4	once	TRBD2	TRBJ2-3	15	TGTGCCAGCAGCTCGGAGGGGACTAGGTCGTATACGCAGTATTTT	CASSSEGTRSYTQYF
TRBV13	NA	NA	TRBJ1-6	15	TGTGCCAGCAGCCCGGGACAAAAGGCGAATTCACCCCTCCACTTT	CASSPGQKANSPLHF
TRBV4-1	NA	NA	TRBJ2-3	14	TGCGCCAGCAGCCAAGAAGGGCCACGGGGTACGCAGTATTTT	CASSQEGPRGTQYF
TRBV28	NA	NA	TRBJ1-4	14	TGTGCCAGCAGTTTCACAGGGAGCTATGAAAAACTGTTTTTT	CASSFTGSYEKLFF
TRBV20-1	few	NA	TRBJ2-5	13	TGCAGTGCTAGTATGAGCGGACCGGAGACCCAGTACTTC	CSASMSGPETQYF
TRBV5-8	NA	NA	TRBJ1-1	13	TGTGCCAGCAGTTTTGGGGGACAACCTGAAGCTTTCTTT	CASSFGGQPEAFF
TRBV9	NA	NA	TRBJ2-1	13	TGTGCCAGCAGCGTCGAACAGGGCAATGAGCAGTTCTTC	CASSVEQGNEQFF
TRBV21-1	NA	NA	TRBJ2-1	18	TGTGCCAGCAGCAAAGAAGGAGGGGCCAGGGGGGCCTACAATGAGCAGTTCTTC	CASSKEGGARGAYNEQFF
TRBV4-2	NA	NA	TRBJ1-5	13	TGTGCCAGCAGCCAAGAAAGAGAACAGCCCCAGCATTTT	CASSQEREQPQHF
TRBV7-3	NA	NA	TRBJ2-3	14	TGTGCCAGCAGCTTGGGGCAGATCACAGATACGCAGTATTTT	CASSLGQITDTQYF